The TCR beta chain under discussion was sequenced for a study of shared clonotypes between healthy human individuals. The wider study: Aged between 18 and 49, the donors were a couple of women and a few men. Whole-study results and caveats: Generation probabilities were higher for clonotypes shared across all four sorted-subset donors than for unshared ones.

Researchers divided each subset's genomic DNA evenly across several immunoSEQ plates. In the source study's methods: Junction-only sequences produced by ImmunoSEQ had no quality scores, so filtering differed. Generated by immunoSEQ multiplex PCR, the TCRdb table keeps only in-frame clones and is missing some. V and J calls and clone size follow that table, whereas D and trimming were derived from the DNA. Of about 980,000 clones listed, 70% to 85% are singletons. Note on this clone: Its antigen is still unknown.

The CDR3 totals 14 residues. Per germline, CDR1 MDHEN and CDR2 SYDVKM. The V and J ends lost 6 bases and 0 bases, in that order; junction bases with no gene match: 3. The sequence derives from a man younger than 35 in good health. Sequenced material: memory CD4+ T cells sorted from blood. As to subset: CD45RA-negative fraction. This sequence joins TRBV28 and TRBJ2-3; 7 bases match TRBD2. Here the CDR3 reads CASSDSGSTDTQYF. CDR3 sequence (DNA): TGTGCCAGCAGCGATAGCGGGAGCACAGATACGCAGTATTTT.